This T cell receptor beta chain was identified during a study of technical replicates of blood from four donors. This clone was recorded a few times. Germline CDR1 and CDR2: SGHDT and YYEEEE. The CDR3 has 14 amino acids. V dropped 4 bases and J dropped 7 bases, with 17 bases sitting between them. Profiling relied on immunoSEQ multiplex PCR, and the TCRdb table lists in-frame clones only, not all of them. The sample lists tens of thousands of clones; around four fifths were seen once. The V call is TRBV5-6, the J call TRBJ1-2; possible D gene TRBD1, 6 bases. Sequenced: PBMCs. The sequence was collected from a human donor in good health. Some clones in this sample may be carry-over from other donors' samples. The CDR3 nucleotides read TGTGCCAGCAGCCGTGGGGCAGGGGCTCGTGGCTACACCTTC. The encoded protein is CASSRGAGARGYTF.